This is a list of T cell receptor beta chains from one sample in a study of blood T cell repertoires in COVID-19. Using immunoSEQ multiplex PCR, the repertoire was profiled, and TCRdb retains in-frame clones only, with some absent. The repertoire holds about 74,000 clones, with 88% as singletons. Sequencing used peripheral blood. These receptors were obtained from an elderly woman with acute or convalescent COVID-19. CDR3s include the opening cysteine and the closing phenylalanine or tryptophan. Fields, in order: J gene, D gene, clone size, V gene, CDR3 protein, CDR3 DNA. D genes are given only for firm matches. The size field is filled for only some rows; it gives once, few, many or a size class.

j_call: TRBJ1-2; d_call: NA; clone_size: NA; v_call: TRBV11-2; cdr3_aa: CASSLVRGSNYGYTF; cdr3_nt: TGTGCCAGCAGCTTAGTTAGGGGGTCTAACTATGGCTACACCTTC
j_call: TRBJ2-7; d_call: TRBD1; clone_size: NA; v_call: TRBV19; cdr3_aa: CASSTRQGIRYF; cdr3_nt: TGTGCCAGTAGTACCCGACAGGGGATAAGGTACTTC
j_call: TRBJ2-6; d_call: NA; clone_size: NA; v_call: TRBV10-2; cdr3_aa: CASSEAGLSGANVLTF; cdr3_nt: TGCGCCAGCAGTGAGGCAGGCCTCTCTGGGGCCAACGTCCTGACTTTC
j_call: TRBJ1-2; d_call: TRBD1; clone_size: few; v_call: TRBV5-1; cdr3_aa: CASSDNPGRGRSGYTF; cdr3_nt: TGCGCCAGCAGCGACAACCCGGGCAGGGGGCGATCCGGCTACACCTTC
j_call: TRBJ2-7; d_call: TRBD2; clone_size: NA; v_call: TRBV3-1/TRBV3-2; cdr3_aa: CASSPRGGPYEQYF; cdr3_nt: TGTGCCAGCAGCCCCCGGGGGGGCCCCTACGAGCAGTACTTC
j_call: TRBJ1-5; d_call: TRBD1; clone_size: NA; v_call: TRBV28; cdr3_aa: CASSLRTGYQPQHF; cdr3_nt: TGTGCCAGCAGTCTTCGGACAGGCTATCAGCCCCAGCATTTT
j_call: TRBJ2-5; d_call: NA; clone_size: once; v_call: TRBV30; cdr3_aa: CAWSVRGREETQYF; cdr3_nt: TGTGCCTGGAGTGTACGCGGGCGGGAAGAGACCCAGTACTTC
j_call: TRBJ1-3; d_call: NA; clone_size: NA; v_call: TRBV6-5; cdr3_aa: CASFKNTIYF; cdr3_nt: TGTGCCAGCTTTAAAAACACCATATATTTT
j_call: TRBJ1-1; d_call: TRBD1; clone_size: NA; v_call: TRBV6-5; cdr3_aa: CASRRTGGSTEAFF; cdr3_nt: TGTGCCAGCAGAAGGACAGGGGGAAGCACTGAAGCTTTCTTT
j_call: TRBJ1-1; d_call: NA; clone_size: NA; v_call: TRBV9; cdr3_aa: CASSVTDTGTEAFF; cdr3_nt: TGTGCCAGCAGCGTGACAGATACTGGTACTGAAGCTTTCTTT
j_call: TRBJ2-2; d_call: NA; clone_size: NA; v_call: TRBV6-5; cdr3_aa: CASSWVGGTNTGELFF; cdr3_nt: TGTGCCAGCAGTTGGGTAGGCGGGACGAACACCGGGGAGCTGTTTTTT
j_call: TRBJ1-1; d_call: NA; clone_size: NA; v_call: TRBV7-2; cdr3_aa: CASSPGNEAFF; cdr3_nt: TGTGCCAGCAGCCCTGGCAATGAAGCTTTCTTT
j_call: TRBJ2-3; d_call: TRBD2; clone_size: NA; v_call: TRBV3-1/TRBV3-2; cdr3_aa: CASSHLAGNEDTQYF; cdr3_nt: TGTGCCAGCAGCCATCTAGCGGGGAACGAGGATACGCAGTATTTT
j_call: TRBJ2-2; d_call: TRBD2; clone_size: NA; v_call: TRBV7-3; cdr3_aa: CASSLTPVVAGGPSGELFF; cdr3_nt: TGTGCCAGCAGCTTAACGCCTGTAGTAGCGGGAGGGCCATCCGGGGAGCTGTTTTTT
j_call: TRBJ2-2; d_call: NA; clone_size: NA; v_call: TRBV11-1; cdr3_aa: CASSPQVGSFTGELFF; cdr3_nt: TGTGCCAGCAGCCCCCAGGTGGGCAGCTTCACCGGGGAGCTGTTTTTT
j_call: TRBJ1-2; d_call: TRBD1; clone_size: NA; v_call: TRBV7-9; cdr3_aa: CASTGDRGAYGYTF; cdr3_nt: TGTGCCAGCACTGGGGACAGGGGCGCCTATGGCTACACCTTC
j_call: TRBJ1-2; d_call: NA; clone_size: NA; v_call: TRBV30; cdr3_aa: CAWSVLLSARTNYGYTF; cdr3_nt: NA
j_call: TRBJ1-1; d_call: TRBD1; clone_size: NA; v_call: TRBV6-5; cdr3_aa: CASTPRGKTEAFF; cdr3_nt: TGTGCCAGCACCCCCAGGGGGAAGACTGAAGCTTTCTTT
j_call: TRBJ2-3; d_call: NA; clone_size: NA; v_call: TRBV10-1; cdr3_aa: CASSEGGSTDTQYF; cdr3_nt: TGCGCCAGCAGTGAAGGCGGGAGCACAGATACGCAGTATTTT
j_call: TRBJ2-1; d_call: TRBD2; clone_size: NA; v_call: TRBV27; cdr3_aa: CASSHGGLGGYNEQFF; cdr3_nt: TGTGCCAGCAGTCACGGGGGGTTGGGTGGGTACAATGAGCAGTTCTTC
j_call: TRBJ2-1; d_call: NA; clone_size: NA; v_call: TRBV11-2; cdr3_aa: CASRPYRDEQFF; cdr3_nt: TGTGCCAGCAGACCGTACCGCGATGAGCAGTTCTTC
j_call: TRBJ2-7; d_call: NA; clone_size: NA; v_call: TRBV5-1; cdr3_aa: CASSLVPEPYEQYF; cdr3_nt: TGCGCCAGCAGCTTGGTACCGGAGCCCTACGAGCAGTACTTC
j_call: TRBJ1-5; d_call: NA; clone_size: NA; v_call: TRBV3-1/TRBV3-2; cdr3_aa: CASSQARGGGPQHF; cdr3_nt: TGTGCCAGCAGCCAAGCCCGGGGTGGTGGGCCCCAGCATTTT
j_call: TRBJ2-4; d_call: TRBD1; clone_size: NA; v_call: TRBV6-1; cdr3_aa: CASSDTGGADIQYF; cdr3_nt: TGTGCCAGCAGTGATACAGGGGGCGCAGACATTCAGTACTTC
j_call: TRBJ1-3; d_call: NA; clone_size: few; v_call: TRBV10-3; cdr3_aa: CAINPGHIGNTIYF; cdr3_nt: TGTGCCATCAACCCGGGACACATAGGGAACACCATATATTTT
j_call: TRBJ1-1; d_call: TRBD1; clone_size: NA; v_call: TRBV11-3; cdr3_aa: CASSPGGRDLIF; cdr3_nt: TGTGCCAGCAGCCCAGGGGGCCGGGATTTGATCTTT
j_call: TRBJ2-3; d_call: NA; clone_size: NA; v_call: TRBV7-2; cdr3_aa: CASSSLTRDTQYF; cdr3_nt: TGTGCCAGCAGCTCCCTTACGAGAGATACGCAGTATTTT
j_call: TRBJ2-5; d_call: NA; clone_size: NA; v_call: TRBV6-5; cdr3_aa: CASSSWTRERTQYF; cdr3_nt: TGTGCCAGCAGTTCGTGGACTCGAGAAAGAACCCAGTACTTC
j_call: TRBJ1-1; d_call: NA; clone_size: NA; v_call: TRBV29-1; cdr3_aa: CSVGSGNTEAFF; cdr3_nt: TGCAGCGTTGGGTCAGGGAACACTGAAGCTTTCTTT
j_call: TRBJ2-1; d_call: TRBD2; clone_size: NA; v_call: TRBV20-1; cdr3_aa: CSASSGEEQFF; cdr3_nt: TGCAGTGCTAGTAGCGGGGAGGAGCAGTTCTTC
j_call: TRBJ2-2; d_call: NA; clone_size: NA; v_call: TRBV3-1/TRBV3-2; cdr3_aa: CASSQRGGSGNTGELFF; cdr3_nt: TGTGCCAGCAGCCAACGGGGAGGTAGCGGAAACACCGGGGAGCTGTTTTTT
j_call: TRBJ2-3; d_call: NA; clone_size: NA; v_call: TRBV7-9; cdr3_aa: CASSFTSSTDTQYF; cdr3_nt: TGTGCCAGCAGCTTTACGAGTAGCACAGATACGCAGTATTTT